This T cell receptor (beta chain) is from a study of T cells after yellow fever vaccination (dated by TCRdb to 2018 to 2020). General notes on the study: The SMART-Seq v4 Ultra Low Input RNA kit was used to prepare libraries from fractions with low cell numbers. Bulk TCR alpha and beta repertoires were sequenced longitudinally to track T-cell clones before and after primary and booster YFV17D yellow fever vaccination. The cohort comprised two healthy male donors, one aged 18 to 30 and one aged 30 to 40 years. Blood was drawn at multiple timepoints before and after primary and secondary immunization, with bulk PBMC replicates and cell subsets isolated. What the research found in general, with its limitations: Because the study included only a couple of donors, the extent to which the findings can be generalized is limited. Most clones expanded after primary vaccination (almost 98% of CD4 and roughly 88% of CD8) were re-detected after the booster, suggesting that broad memory maintenance occurred. A small fraction of clonotypes showed up in both the CD4 and CD8 compartments, probably as a result of convergent recombination. The secondary T-cell response was weaker than the primary response but faster, peaking on day 5 instead of day 15. Computational filtering was required because FACS-sorted repertoires could contain abundant contaminating clonotypes from the bulk population.

This clonotype was recorded many times. No quality values exist for individual bases; no much larger clone is one base distant. TCR cDNA was synthesized by 5'RACE template switching, which introduced a universal primer site and unique molecular identifiers. cDNA synthesis was primed from both the TCR alpha and TCR beta constant segments. Library amplification used two PCR steps, and the second PCR step added sample barcodes and sequencing adapters. Sequencing of libraries was performed on Illumina HiSeq 2500 (2x100 bp) or NovaSeq (2x150 bp). The authors' pipeline ran thus. MIGEC handled demultiplexing of reads and collapsing into UMI consensus sequences, while MiXCR performed V(D)J alignment. Using edgeR on replicate PBMC samples, clonotypes were called vaccine-responding if FDR was below 0.01 and the log2 fold change was above 5 up to day 15. Each bulk clonotype received a CD4 or CD8 identity based on whether the sequenced CD4 or CD8 repertoire contained that clonotype at higher abundance. NS4B-specific clonotypes were defined as those at least 10-fold enriched in dextramer-positive over dextramer-negative fractions; CD4-biased clonotypes were excluded. TCRdb cleaned the public reads at Q25 with fastp, built clones with MiXCR and kept in-frame beta chains. All rows with the same CDR3 protein become a single entry with the most common DNA and genes. What appears here as the V and J calls and clone size reflects TCRdb's work, not the paper's. The sample has roughly 48,000 distinct CDR3 sequences on record, 6.6% of them singletons. The leading ten clones occupy roughly 26% of the sample.

Trimming at the junction amounts to 5 bases on V and 0 bases on J, and the germline ends lie 10 bases apart. The CDR3 starts with the cysteine, ends with the phenylalanine, and has 14 residues. Kept here is only the CDR3 DNA, which spans 42 bases and is read in frame from base 1. The treatment or condition label corresponds to: live attenuated yellow fever vaccine strain. A standard Ficoll-Paque protocol was used to isolate PBMCs from peripheral blood. With anti-CD3 and anti-CD8 staining plus a dextramer loaded with the yellow fever NS4B epitope peptide, the researchers sorted epitope-specific CD8 T cells. TriZol was used to extract RNA from bulk PBMCs, from CD4 and CD8 fractions, and from dextramer-positive and dextramer-negative fractions.

The rearrangement combines TRBV12-3 or TRBV12-4 with TRBJ2-5, with no reliable assignment of the D segment. The clonotype comes from a man aged 18 to 29 who received the YFV17D yellow fever vaccine. Specimen: CD8+ T cells not binding an NS4B(214-222) dextramer, sorted from PBMCs, collected roughly 47 days after the first yellow fever vaccination. The cell subset or site label corresponds to: NS4B epitope dextramer-negative CD8 T cells. The sequenced DNA is TGTGCCAGCAGTCCAGACTTAAACCAAGAGACCCAGTACTTC. This yields the protein CASSPDLNQETQYF.